The 26 T cell receptor beta chains given below trace back to one sample, sequenced in a study of human T cells and chemical hapten exposure (dated by TCRdb to the early 2020s). Sample time point, as interpreted from the label and publication: patch test 2, 6 weeks after DPC sensitization. Per the publication, the treatment or condition label means: therapeutic diphenylcyclopropenone sensitization with weekly scalp DPC. The library came from RACE. TCRdb shows the sequencer as NextSeq 500. TCRdb reworked the public reads: Q25 trimming with fastp, MiXCR clone assembly, productive beta chains retained. Each CDR3 protein appears once, grouped with its most common genes and DNA. The sample profile shows about 380,000 distinct CDR3 sequences; about 6.3% of them were found once. 5% to 6% of the sample belongs to the ten largest clones. Material: whole blood, obtained in connection with sensitization to the hapten diphenylcyclopropenone (DPC). The receptors stem from a woman in her late teens or twenties with alopecia areata. Some clones in this sample may be carry-over from other donors' samples.

This clonotype was picked up many times. V usage is TRBV20-1 and J usage is TRBJ1-1; 8 bases agree with TRBD1. The CDR3 runs to 15 residues. The trim removed 1 base at V and 4 bases at J, leaving 8 bases unmatched. Per the germline V gene, CDR1 is DFQATT and CDR2 is SNEGSKA (reference sequence). CDR3 sequence reads: CSARADRGMGTEAFF. The DNA for the CDR3 is TGCAGTGCTAGAGCTGACAGGGGAATGGGCACTGAAGCTTTCTTT.

This clonotype was recorded many times. This chain uses TRBV6-5 with TRBJ1-5; D perhaps matches TRBD1 (6 bases). The CDR3 totals 13 residues. Trimming left V 7 bases short and J 2 bases short, with 9 bases between. Germline assignment: CDR1 MNHEY and CDR2 SVGAGI. Written as DNA, the CDR3 is TGTGCCAGCACCAGGGGACGCAATCAGCCCCAGCATTTT. It yields the protein CASTRGRNQPQHF.

This clonotype was recorded at least ten times. The chain recombines TRBV5-1 with TRBJ2-3; 9 bases fit TRBD2. This CDR3 region has 17 residues. After removal of 0 bases from V and 1 base from J, the junction contained 6 bases not matched to a gene. Germline V gene lookup returns CDR1 SGHRS and CDR2 YFSETQ. For the CDR3, the DNA is TGCGCCAGCAGCTTGGCCGTAGCGGGGGTCGGCACAGATACGCAGTATTTT. Its protein product is CASSLAVAGVGTDTQYF.

The rearrangement uses TRBV4-3 and TRBJ1-4; D gene ambiguous. There are 16 residues in the CDR3. Deletions cut 1 base from V and 5 bases from J, with 14 bases between. CDR1 and CDR2 (germline): LGHNA, YSLEER. CDR3 protein: CASSQVLQLRNEKLFF. CDR3 DNA: TGCGCCAGCAGCCAAGTCCTACAGCTAAGAAATGAAAAACTGTTTTTT.

At least ten counts were recorded for this clonotype. At one end the junction does not follow the germline gene, possibly because of a read error. This rearrangement joins TRBV6-5 to TRBJ1-1; D remains unclear. The CDR3 consists of 15 residues. CDR1 and CDR2 from the germline V gene are MNHEY and SVGAGI. CDR3 DNA sequence: TGTGCCAGCAGTTCCGTAAAGGCGGGGAACCCTGAAGCTTTCTTT. Translating it yields CASSSVKAGNPEAFF.

The J gene is TRBJ2-7, the V gene TRBV10-3; D ambiguous. CDR1 is ENHRY, CDR2 SYGVKD, per germline. Trimming removed 4 bases from V and 5 bases from J, with 15 bases in between. CDR3 size: 14 residues. CDR3 DNA: TGTGCCATCAGTGCCTCCACATTAGCTGACGAGCAGTACTTC. It encodes CAISASTLADEQYF.

The V gene is TRBV5-1, the J gene TRBJ2-3; TRBD1 matches at 7 bases. Per germline, CDR1 SGHRS and CDR2 YFSETQ. After removal of 5 bases from V and 3 bases from J, the junction contained 3 bases not matched to a gene. CDR3 length: 13 amino acids. CDR3 region: CASRTGTTDTQYF. CDR3 nucleotide sequence: TGCGCCAGCAGGACAGGGACGACAGATACGCAGTATTTT.

This clonotype was picked up many times. The V and J genes are TRBV7-9 and TRBJ1-4; the D gene is possibly TRBD1 (5 bases). V dropped 3 bases and J dropped 3 bases, with 11 bases sitting between them. The CDR3 is 15 amino acids. The germline V gene has CDR1 SEHNR and CDR2 FQNEAQ (reference sequence). The CDR3 DNA reads TGTGCCAGCAGCTTTGGCAGGGACCCTAATGAAAAACTGTTTTTT. It yields the protein CASSFGRDPNEKLFF. Supplemented by reference TRBV7-9 and TRBJ1-4, the full variable domain reads DTGVSQNPRHKITKRGQNVTFRCDPISEHNRLYWYRQTLGQGPEFLTYFQNEAQLEKSRLLSDRFSAERPKGSFSTLEIQRTEQGDSAMYLCASSFGRDPNEKLFFGSGTQLSVL.

This rearrangement joins TRBV5-1 to TRBJ2-7; D might be TRBD2 (5 bases). The CDR3 contains 14 residues. Germline V gene lookup returns CDR1 SGHRS and CDR2 YFSETQ. Trimming took 0 bases from V and 3 from J, leaving 10 bases between them. The CDR3 DNA reads as TGCGCCAGCAGCTTGGCGTCCGGGGACTACGAGCAGTACTTC. It translates to CASSLASGDYEQYF.

This clonotype has a count of ten or more. The chain couples TRBV6-5 to TRBJ1-6; TRBD1 matches 8 bases. There are 17 residues in the CDR3. V was pared by 4 bases and J by 2 bases, with 7 bases of the junction left unmatched. CDR1 is MNHEY and CDR2 is SVGAGI in the germline V gene. The CDR3 DNA is TGTGCCAGCAGTTCGCCAAGGACAGGGCCCTATAATTCACCCCTCCACTTT. This translates into CASSSPRTGPYNSPLHF.

This clonotype was found many times. J is TRBJ2-3 and V is TRBV28; TRBD2 matches 9 bases. J was trimmed by 3 bases and V by 6 bases; bases with no gene match: 4. The CDR3 has 14 residues. Germline V lookup: CDR1 MDHEN, CDR2 SYDVKM. The CDR3 reads CASRAGGRTDTQYF. In DNA, the CDR3 is TGTGCCAGCAGGGCGGGGGGGCGGACAGATACGCAGTATTTT.

This clonotype occurred a few times. The chain employs TRBV6-2 or TRBV6-3 and TRBJ2-1; maybe TRBD1 (5 bases). Germline V gives CDR1 MNHEY, CDR2 SVGEGT. The V end was cut by 2 bases, the J end by 4 bases, with 12 bases between. The CDR3 length is 15 residues. CDR3 coding DNA: TGTGCCAGCAGTTACGAAGGACAAAGTTACAATGAGCAGTTCTTC. Its protein is CASSYEGQSYNEQFF.

V is TRBV6-5 and J is TRBJ2-7; maybe TRBD1 (7 bases). Germline V gene sequence: CDR1 MNHEY, CDR2 SVGAGI. There are 12 residues in the CDR3. V lost 11 bases, J lost 2 bases, and 13 bases lay in between. The CDR3 region is CAVAGGPYEQYF. The CDR3 DNA sequence: TGTGCCGTCGCAGGGGGGCCCTACGAGCAGTACTTC.

This clonotype has more than one count but fewer than ten. The V call is TRBV5-1, the J call TRBJ2-5; D uncertain. The CDR3 sequence is 14 residues long. Germline-derived CDR1 and CDR2 are SGHRS and YFSETQ. Trimming pared 0 bases from V and 1 base from J, leaving 7 bases between. The CDR3 here is CASSLDRPQETQYF. CDR3 bases: TGCGCCAGCAGCTTGGACCGCCCCCAAGAGACCCAGTACTTC.

Remarks on this clonotype: This may be a read error, as it is one base from a much larger clone. V gene TRBV12-3 or TRBV12-4 combines with J gene TRBJ2-7; 11 bases agree with TRBD1. The CDR3 has 14 residues. V dropped 3 bases and J dropped 3; count of bases not matched to a gene: 1. The CDR3 region is CASSFGTGGYEQYF. The DNA of the CDR3 is TGTGCCAGCAGTTTCGGGACAGGGGGCTACGAGCAGTACTTC.

This clonotype was seen only a few times. The V and J genes are TRBV24-1 and TRBJ2-7; 15 nucleotides line up with TRBD2. Trimming cost V 8 bases and J 7 bases; bases outside gene matches: 14. The CDR3 length is 17 residues. CDR1 is KGHDR and CDR2 is SFDVKD in the germline V gene. The CDR3 spells CATNLAAGLAGGGEQYF. The CDR3 region has the DNA TGTGCCACCAACCTCGCCGCGGGACTAGCGGGGGGAGGGGAGCAGTACTTC.

This chain links TRBV28 with TRBJ1-5; 7 bases fit TRBD1. Germline V lookup: CDR1 MDHEN, CDR2 SYDVKM. This CDR3 has 14 residues. Trimming cost V 4 bases and J 5 bases; bases outside gene matches: 5. CDR3 residues: CASSYRGIDQPQHF. In nucleotides, the CDR3 is TGTGCCAGCAGTTACAGGGGCATCGATCAGCCCCAGCATTTT.

This clonotype has only a few counts. This chain uses TRBV20-1 with TRBJ2-3, with D perhaps assigned TRBD1 or TRBD2 (5 bases each). The CDR3 totals 14 residues. Trimming cost V 6 bases and J 6 bases, with 19 bases left between them. Germline V CDR1 and CDR2: DFQATT, SNEGSKA (reference sequence). The CDR3 DNA follows: TGCAGTGCGCCGCCGGGACCCCAACGTGATACGCAGTATTTT. This sequence encodes CSAPPGPQRDTQYF.

This clonotype was observed many times. This chain joins TRBV2 and TRBJ2-6; D is perhaps TRBD2 (5 bases). This CDR3 contains 18 residues. Germline V gene data show CDR1 as SNHLY and CDR2 as FYNNEI. Trimming shortened V by 6 bases and J by 0 bases, and 18 bases separated the two germline ends. The CDR3 sequence: CASRAPAGVDSGANVLTF. CDR3 in DNA: TGTGCCAGCAGGGCCCCGGCCGGGGTAGACTCTGGGGCCAACGTCCTGACTTTC.

There are a few counts of this clonotype. The rearrangement uses TRBV28 and TRBJ2-7, with D perhaps matching TRBD1 or TRBD2 (5 bases each). CDR1 is MDHEN, CDR2 SYDVKM, per germline. The CDR3 runs 17 residues. Trimming removed 6 bases at V and 2 bases at J, with 23 bases between. The CDR3: CASRTGGLGQRTYEQYF. The CDR3 DNA reads as TGTGCCAGCAGAACAGGAGGCTTGGGCCAAAGAACCTACGAGCAGTACTTC.

The chain couples TRBV24-1 to TRBJ2-1; D is ambiguous. V lost 5 bases and J lost 7, with 23 bases in between. This CDR3 is 17 amino acids long. Germline CDR1 and CDR2: KGHDR and SFDVKD. The CDR3 loop is CATSGPRRDGVRNEQFF. The CDR3 DNA reads as TGTGCCACCAGTGGCCCCCGCCGCGACGGCGTACGGAATGAGCAGTTCTTC.

This clonotype was observed many times. This rearrangement joins TRBV20-1 to TRBJ2-3; 8 bases fit TRBD2. The CDR3 extends over 13 amino acids. CDR1 and CDR2 (germline): DFQATT, SNEGSKA (reference sequence). V was pared by 5 bases and J by 1 base, with 2 bases of the junction left unmatched. Here the CDR3 reads CSAFSGGTDTQYF. CDR3 sequence (DNA): TGCAGTGCTTTTAGCGGGGGCACAGATACGCAGTATTTT.

The V gene is TRBV3-1, the J gene TRBJ1-2; D gene uncertain. The CDR3 contains 14 residues. V gave up 0 bases and J gave up 0 bases, with 5 bases separating them. Germline V CDR1 and CDR2: LGHDT, YNNKEL (reference sequence). The CDR3 here is CASSQDPTNYGYTF. In DNA, the CDR3 is TGTGCCAGCAGCCAAGATCCGACTAACTATGGCTACACCTTC.

The rearrangement links TRBV6-6 to TRBJ1-6, with D possibly matching TRBD1 (6 bases). Germline CDR1 is MNHNY and CDR2 is SVGAGI (reference sequence). This CDR3 is 18 amino acids long. With 4 bases removed from V and 0 bases from J, the gap between germline ends came to 16 bases. The CDR3 bases are TGTGCCAGCAGTTTACCATTGGACAGCCGCTCCTATAATTCACCCCTCCACTTT. Amino acids: CASSLPLDSRSYNSPLHF.

This clonotype was observed a handful of times. This chain links TRBV9 with TRBJ2-3; the D call may be TRBD1 or TRBD2 (5 bases each). V shed 2 bases and J shed 1 base, with 17 bases lying between them. This CDR3 has 17 amino acids. The germline V gene has CDR1 SGDLS and CDR2 YYNGEE. The CDR3 sequence: CASSVGSARGGTDTQYF. The CDR3 DNA reads as TGTGCCAGCAGCGTTGGGTCGGCGAGAGGGGGCACAGATACGCAGTATTTT.

In this sample, this clonotype turned up many times. This chain joins TRBV28 and TRBJ1-1, with D possibly TRBD1 on 6 matching bases. The germline gives CDR1 MDHEN, CDR2 SYDVKM. This CDR3 spans 12 amino acids. With 5 bases removed from V and 5 bases from J, the gap between germline ends came to 9 bases. This chain's CDR3 is CASSRTETEAFF. The CDR3 nucleotides are TGTGCCAGCAGTAGGACAGAAACTGAAGCTTTCTTT.